The 6 T cell receptor beta chains below all came from one sample that was sequenced in a study of T cell repertoires in cytomegalovirus infection. TCRdb reanalysed the reads using MiXCR and keeps one entry per CDR3 protein. Among some 220,000 distinct CDR3 sequences, 38% were seen once, and the ten largest hold 55% to 60%. Their recognized antigens are unknown. Source: CD8+ T cells from cultured PBMCs, taken from culture after CMV antigen stimulation. The receptors here all came from a human donor in good health (CMV status not recorded). Some clones in this sample may be carry-over from other donors' samples.

CDR3 in amino acids: CASSMGPPSYNEQFF. For the CDR3, the DNA is TGTGCCAGTAGTATGGGGCCCCCTTCCTACAATGAGCAGTTCTTC. This chain links TRBV19 with TRBJ2-1; a possible D gene is TRBD1 (5 bases). The germline CDR1 and CDR2 sequences are LNHDA and SQIVND (reference sequence). The CDR3 sequence is 15 residues long. Trimming stripped 3 bases from V and 1 base from J, with 10 bases between.

The V call is TRBV7-2, the J call TRBJ2-2; TRBD1 aligns across 7 bases. The germline V gene encodes CDR1 SGHTA and CDR2 FQGNSA. The junction had 9 bases not matched to a gene; V was cut back by 7 bases and J by 4 bases. The CDR3 totals 15 residues. The CDR3 spells CASTPRGPGTGELFF. As DNA, the CDR3 is TGTGCCAGCACCCCGAGGGGGCCGGGCACCGGGGAGCTGTTTTTT. Based on the CDR3 plus reference TRBV7-2 and TRBJ2-2, the full variable domain is GAGVSQSPSNKVTEKGKDVELRCDPISGHTALYWYRQSLGQGLEFLIYFQGNSAPDKSGLPSDRFSAERTGGSVSTLTIQRTQQEDSAVYLCASTPRGPGTGELFFGEGSRLTVL.

The V and J genes are TRBV27 and TRBJ2-7; perhaps D is TRBD1 or TRBD2 (5 bases each). CDR3 length equals 14 residues. Germline CDR1 MNHEY, CDR2 SMNVEV (reference sequence). Trimming took 7 bases from V and 6 from J, leaving 19 bases between them. CDR3 in amino acids: CASTPLRAQGEQYF. Written as DNA, the CDR3 is TGTGCCAGCACCCCCCTGAGGGCCCAGGGCGAGCAGTACTTC.

The chain links TRBV7-9 to TRBJ2-7; possible D gene TRBD1, 6 bases. In germline, CDR1 is SEHNR, CDR2 FQNEAQ (reference sequence). Deletions cut 4 bases from V and 2 bases from J, with 18 bases between. The CDR3 loop spans 16 amino acids. The DNA of the CDR3 is TGTGCCAGCAGCTCTTACAGGGATTCGGGAACCTACGAGCAGTACTTC. This sequence encodes CASSSYRDSGTYEQYF.

This clonotype has a handful of counts. The chain carries TRBV12-3 or TRBV12-4 and TRBJ2-1; 12 nucleotides line up with TRBD2. This CDR3 is 15 amino acids long. V lost 10 bases to trimming and J lost 7 bases; unmatched junction nucleotides: 11. CDR3 residues: CAIHPTSGGANEQFF. CDR3 nucleotide sequence: TGTGCCATCCATCCGACTAGCGGGGGAGCTAATGAGCAGTTCTTC.

This clonotype turned up a few times. This chain connects TRBV7-9 to TRBJ2-7; weak D call: TRBD2 (6 bases). V was pared by 5 bases and J by 2 bases, with 10 bases between. The CDR3 is made up of 13 amino acids. Germline V gene lookup returns CDR1 SEHNR and CDR2 FQNEAQ (reference sequence). CDR3 protein: CASSHPGAYEQYF. For the CDR3, the DNA is TGTGCCAGCAGCCACCCGGGGGCCTACGAGCAGTACTTC.